This paragraph covers one T cell receptor beta chain sequence. Its antigen is not known. Sequenced by immunoSEQ multiplex PCR; TCRdb stores in-frame clones only, minus some. The sample has under 40,000 clones; 80% to 90% are singletons. Germline-derived CDR1 and CDR2 are KGHSH and LQKENI. The CDR3 extends over 14 amino acids. V gave up 3 bases and J gave up 0 bases, with 7 bases separating them. This sample is part of a study of PD-L1 blockade in urothelial cancer. Study-level findings and limits: A below-median TCR clonality in blood before treatment predicted better survival.

The sequences come from PBMCs, collected around atezolizumab (anti-PD-L1) treatment. V and J are TRBV18 and TRBJ2-3; D gene uncertain. The origin of this receptor is a man aged 60 to 75 with urothelial cancer. CDR3 coding DNA: TGTGCCAGCTCACCTCTCCCTAGCACAGATACGCAGTATTTT. Translated, it gives CASSPLPSTDTQYF.